These 9 T cell receptor beta chains were all obtained from the same sample, sequenced in a study of shared clonotypes between healthy human individuals. Repertoires were generated with immunoSEQ multiplex PCR, while TCRdb's copy carries only in-frame clones and drops some. The sample has roughly 770,000 clones; 96% are singletons. Terminally differentiated effector memory CD45RA+ cells were excluded from the naive CD8 cells, which were CD45RO-negative and positively selected for CCR7. Sequencing was performed on naive CD8+ T cells sorted from blood. The receptors derive from a man aged 30 to 39 in good health.

The V and J genes are TRBV7-9 and TRBJ2-1; TRBD2 matches 11 bases. Germline loops: CDR1 SEHNR, CDR2 FQNEAQ (reference sequence). J gave up 9 bases and V 2 bases, and 6 bases lay outside the gene matches. CDR3 size: 15 residues. CDR3: CASSLRTSGSVEQFF. Here the CDR3 DNA reads TGTGCCAGCAGCTTAAGAACTAGCGGGAGTGTTGAGCAGTTCTTC.

Turning to this clone: One end of the junction varies from germline; a read error may be responsible. The chain employs TRBV5-1 and TRBJ1-2; no firm D call. CDR3 length: 14 residues. Germline V CDR1 and CDR2: SGHRS, YFSETQ. As DNA, the CDR3 is TGCGCCAGCAGGTTGGGGTTCGCGATGTACGGCTACACCTTC. Its translation: CASRLGFAMYGYTF.

DNA of the CDR3: TGTGCCAGCAGTTTCAGGACGGGGGGGGTTCAGCCCCAGCATTTT. This encodes CASSFRTGGVQPQHF. The chain employs TRBV28 and TRBJ1-5; D might be TRBD1 (5 bases). Trimming took 3 bases from V and 6 from J, leaving 15 bases between them. CDR3 length equals 15 residues. Germline V gene data show CDR1 as MDHEN and CDR2 as SYDVKM.

The chain has TRBV15 and TRBJ2-1, with TRBD2 matching over 9 bases. Germline V CDR1 and CDR2: LNHNV, YYDKDF (reference sequence). The V and J ends lost 2 bases and 5 bases, in that order; junction bases with no gene match: 4. The CDR3 is 15 amino acids. Here the CDR3 DNA reads TGTGCCACCAGCAGAAAACTAGCGGGCAACAATGAGCAGTTCTTC. It is translated as CATSRKLAGNNEQFF.

The chain links TRBV7-9 to TRBJ1-2; TRBD1 matches 7 bases. Losses at the gene ends were 4 bases for V and 3 bases for J; bases not matched to a gene: 11. The CDR3 has 16 residues. Germline V lookup: CDR1 SEHNR, CDR2 FQNEAQ (reference sequence). In DNA, the CDR3 is TGTGCCAGCAGCTCCTACCCGTTAGACAGGGACTATGGCTACACCTTC. It specifies CASSSYPLDRDYGYTF.

This chain joins TRBV6-5 and TRBJ2-2; D possibly uses TRBD1 or TRBD2 (5 bases each). Deletions cut 7 bases from V and 1 base from J, with 13 bases between. The CDR3 loop spans 15 amino acids. Germline CDR1 is MNHEY and CDR2 is SVGAGI. CDR3 loop: CASMEGDGNTGELFF. CDR3 DNA: TGTGCCAGCATGGAAGGGGACGGGAACACCGGGGAGCTGTTTTTT.

The rearrangement joins TRBV25-1 to TRBJ2-7; weak D call: TRBD1 (5 bases). Germline-derived CDR1 and CDR2 are MGHDK and SYGVNS. V lost 2 bases, J lost 4 bases, and 18 bases lay in between. The CDR3 consists of 16 residues. CDR3 DNA: TGTGCCAGCAGTGAAGATAGTGGAGAGACAGTGTACGAGCAGTACTTC. Its translation: CASSEDSGETVYEQYF.

This clone has a handful of counts. This chain joins TRBV27 and TRBJ2-3, with D possibly TRBD2 on 6 matching bases. Trimming removed 6 bases from V and 2 bases from J, with 12 bases in between. The CDR3 covers 14 residues. Germline values: CDR1 MNHEY, CDR2 SMNVEV (reference sequence). CDR3 sequence (DNA): TGTGCCAGCAGCCCACTAGCAGCCACAGATACGCAGTATTTT. Residues: CASSPLAATDTQYF.

The rearrangement uses TRBV11-2 and TRBJ2-7; D is uncertain. This CDR3 contains 17 residues. Germline CDR1 SGHAT, CDR2 FQNNGV. V was shortened by 0 bases and J by 2 bases, with 17 bases between the two germline ends. The CDR3, as DNA: TGTGCCAGCAGCTTAGATCATTTGGGTCCCATTACCTACGAGCAGTACTTC. Translation gives CASSLDHLGPITYEQYF.